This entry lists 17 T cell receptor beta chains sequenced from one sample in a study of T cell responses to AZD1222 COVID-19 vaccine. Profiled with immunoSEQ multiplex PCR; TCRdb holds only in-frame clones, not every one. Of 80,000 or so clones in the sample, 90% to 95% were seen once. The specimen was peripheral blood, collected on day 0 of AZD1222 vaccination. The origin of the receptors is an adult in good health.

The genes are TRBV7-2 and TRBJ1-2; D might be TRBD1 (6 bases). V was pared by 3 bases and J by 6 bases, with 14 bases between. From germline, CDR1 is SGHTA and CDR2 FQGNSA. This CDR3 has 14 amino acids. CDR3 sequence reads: CASSLRGQGNGYTF. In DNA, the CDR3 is TGTGCCAGCAGCTTGCGCGGCCAGGGGAATGGCTACACCTTC.

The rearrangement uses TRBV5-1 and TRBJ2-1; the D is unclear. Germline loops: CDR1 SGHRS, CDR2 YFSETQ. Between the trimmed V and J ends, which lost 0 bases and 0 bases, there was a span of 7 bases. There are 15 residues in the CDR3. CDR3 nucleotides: TGCGCCAGCAGCTTGGAACGGAGCTCCTACAATGAGCAGTTCTTC. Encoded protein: CASSLERSSYNEQFF.

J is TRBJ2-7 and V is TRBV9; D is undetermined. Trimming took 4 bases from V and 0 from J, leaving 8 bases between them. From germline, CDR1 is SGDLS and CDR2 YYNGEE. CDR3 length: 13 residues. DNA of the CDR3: TGTGCCAGCAGCCCTCAGAGCTCCTACGAGCAGTACTTC. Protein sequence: CASSPQSSYEQYF.

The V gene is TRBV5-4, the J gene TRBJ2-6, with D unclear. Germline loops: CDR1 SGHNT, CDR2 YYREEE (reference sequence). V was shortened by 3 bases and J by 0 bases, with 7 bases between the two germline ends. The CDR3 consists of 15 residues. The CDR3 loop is CASSSLRSGANVLTF. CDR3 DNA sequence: TGTGCCAGCAGCTCACTCCGCTCTGGGGCCAACGTCCTGACTTTC.

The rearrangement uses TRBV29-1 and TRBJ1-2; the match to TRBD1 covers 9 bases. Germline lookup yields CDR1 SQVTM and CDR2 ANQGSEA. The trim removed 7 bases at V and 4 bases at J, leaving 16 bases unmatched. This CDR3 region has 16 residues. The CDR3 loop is CSAIPGQGEGIYGYTF. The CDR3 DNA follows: TGCAGCGCCATTCCGGGACAGGGAGAGGGAATCTATGGCTACACCTTC.

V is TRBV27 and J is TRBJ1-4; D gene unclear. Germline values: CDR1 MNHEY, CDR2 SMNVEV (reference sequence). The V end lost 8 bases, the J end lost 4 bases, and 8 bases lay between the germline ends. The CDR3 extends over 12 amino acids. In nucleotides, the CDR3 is TGTGCCAGCCGAAGGGTTAATGAAAAACTGTTTTTT. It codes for CASRRVNEKLFF.

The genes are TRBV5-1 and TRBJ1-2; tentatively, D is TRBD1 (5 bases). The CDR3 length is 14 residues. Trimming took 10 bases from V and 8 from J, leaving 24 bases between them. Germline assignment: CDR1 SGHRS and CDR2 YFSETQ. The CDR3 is CASSLAGGEGGYTF. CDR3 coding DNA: TGCGCCTCGAGCTTGGCCGGGGGAGAGGGCGGCTACACCTTC. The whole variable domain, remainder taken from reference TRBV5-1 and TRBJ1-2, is KAGVTQTPRYLIKTRGQQVTLSCSPISGHRSVSWYQQTPGQGLQFLFEYFSETQRNKGNFPGRFSGRQFSNSRSEMNVSTLELGDSALYLCASSLAGGEGGYTFGSGTRLTVV.

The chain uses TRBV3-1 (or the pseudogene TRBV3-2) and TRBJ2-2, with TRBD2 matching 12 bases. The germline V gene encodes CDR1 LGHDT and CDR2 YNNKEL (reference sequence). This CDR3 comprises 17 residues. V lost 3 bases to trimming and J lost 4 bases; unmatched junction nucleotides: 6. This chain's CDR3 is CASSHASGGAFTGELFF. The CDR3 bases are TGTGCCAGCAGCCATGCTAGCGGGGGGGCCTTCACCGGGGAGCTGTTTTTT.

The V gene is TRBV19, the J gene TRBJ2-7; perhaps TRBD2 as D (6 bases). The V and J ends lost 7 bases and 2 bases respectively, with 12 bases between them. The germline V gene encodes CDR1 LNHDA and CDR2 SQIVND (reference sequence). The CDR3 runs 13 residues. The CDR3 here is CASKGRDTYEQYF. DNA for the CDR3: TGTGCCAGTAAGGGGCGGGATACCTACGAGCAGTACTTC.

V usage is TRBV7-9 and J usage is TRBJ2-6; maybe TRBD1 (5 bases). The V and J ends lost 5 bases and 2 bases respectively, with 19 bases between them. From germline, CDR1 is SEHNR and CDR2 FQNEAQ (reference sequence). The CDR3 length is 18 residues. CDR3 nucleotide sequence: TGTGCCAGCAGCCCCCTAATCCGGACCAGGGCTGGGGCCAACGTCCTGACTTTC. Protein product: CASSPLIRTRAGANVLTF.

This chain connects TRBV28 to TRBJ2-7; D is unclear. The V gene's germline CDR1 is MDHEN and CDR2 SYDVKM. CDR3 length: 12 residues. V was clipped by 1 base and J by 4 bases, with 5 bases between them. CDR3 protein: CASSLLSYEQYF. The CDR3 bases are TGTGCCAGCAGTTTATTATCTTACGAGCAGTACTTC.

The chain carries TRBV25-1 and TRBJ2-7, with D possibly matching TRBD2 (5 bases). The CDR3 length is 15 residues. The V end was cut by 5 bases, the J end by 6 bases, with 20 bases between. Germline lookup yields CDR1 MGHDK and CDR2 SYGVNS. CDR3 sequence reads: CASSSKVGVPSEQYF. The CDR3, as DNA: TGTGCCAGCAGTTCTAAGGTCGGGGTCCCTTCCGAGCAGTACTTC.

The CDR3 reads CASSYRGGGDTQYF. For the CDR3, the DNA is TGTGCCAGCAGTTACCGGGGAGGGGGGGATACGCAGTATTTT. The rearrangement uses TRBV3-1 (or the pseudogene TRBV3-2) and TRBJ2-3; a weak D match, TRBD2 (7 bases). Trimming pared 6 bases from V and 6 bases from J, leaving 16 bases between. Germline V gene lookup returns CDR1 LGHDT and CDR2 YNNKEL (reference sequence). This CDR3 has 14 amino acids.

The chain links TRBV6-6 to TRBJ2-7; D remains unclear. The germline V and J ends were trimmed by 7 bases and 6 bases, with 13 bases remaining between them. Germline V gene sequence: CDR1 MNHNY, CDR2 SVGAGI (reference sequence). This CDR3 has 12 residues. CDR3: CASNPGKGEQYF. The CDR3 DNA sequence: TGTGCCAGCAACCCGGGCAAGGGCGAGCAGTACTTC.

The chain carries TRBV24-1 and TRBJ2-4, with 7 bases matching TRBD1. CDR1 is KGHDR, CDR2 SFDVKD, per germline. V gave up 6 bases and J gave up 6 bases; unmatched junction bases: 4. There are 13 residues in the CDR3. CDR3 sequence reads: CATSPGQRNIQYF. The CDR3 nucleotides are TGTGCCACCAGTCCGGGACAGAGAAACATTCAGTACTTC.

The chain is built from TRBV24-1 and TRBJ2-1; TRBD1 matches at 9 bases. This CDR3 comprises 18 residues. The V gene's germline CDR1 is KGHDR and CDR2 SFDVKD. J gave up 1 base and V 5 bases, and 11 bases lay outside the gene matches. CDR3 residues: CATSAPIDRGISYNEQFF. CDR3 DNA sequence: TGTGCCACCAGTGCTCCGATAGACAGGGGGATATCCTACAATGAGCAGTTCTTC.

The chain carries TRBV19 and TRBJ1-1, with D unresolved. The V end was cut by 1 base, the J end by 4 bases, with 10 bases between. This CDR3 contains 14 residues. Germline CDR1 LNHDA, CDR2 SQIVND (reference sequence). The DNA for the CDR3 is TGTGCCAGTAGTATAGGCTCGGGGATCACTGAAGCTTTCTTT. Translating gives CASSIGSGITEAFF.